This T cell receptor beta chain stems from a study of technical replicates of blood from a handful of donors. Sequenced by immunoSEQ multiplex PCR; TCRdb stores in-frame clones only, minus some. The table includes fewer than 80,000 clones, nearly 90% detected once. The CDR3 spans 13 residues. Germline assignment: CDR1 SGHVS and CDR2 FQNEAQ. V trimming: 10 bases; J trimming: 0 bases; junction bases outside the gene matches: 5. The specimen was PBMCs. The chain uses TRBV7-8 and TRBJ1-1; 7 nucleotides align to TRBD1. The sequence was collected from a human donor in good health. Some clones in this sample may be carry-over from other donors' samples. The CDR3 coding sequence is TGTGCCACCGGGGACAGCATGAACACTGAAGCTTTCTTT. Translated, it gives CATGDSMNTEAFF.